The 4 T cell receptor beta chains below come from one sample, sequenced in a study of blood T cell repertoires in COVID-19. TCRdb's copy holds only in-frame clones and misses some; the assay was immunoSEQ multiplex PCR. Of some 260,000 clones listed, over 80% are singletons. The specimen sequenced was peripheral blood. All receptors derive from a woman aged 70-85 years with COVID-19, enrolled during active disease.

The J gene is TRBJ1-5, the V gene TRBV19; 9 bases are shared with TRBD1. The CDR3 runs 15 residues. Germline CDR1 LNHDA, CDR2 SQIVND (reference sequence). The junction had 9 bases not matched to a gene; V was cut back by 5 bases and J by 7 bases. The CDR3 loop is CASSRLWDRDQPQHF. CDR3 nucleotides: TGTGCCAGTAGTCGCTTATGGGACAGGGACCAGCCCCAGCATTTT.

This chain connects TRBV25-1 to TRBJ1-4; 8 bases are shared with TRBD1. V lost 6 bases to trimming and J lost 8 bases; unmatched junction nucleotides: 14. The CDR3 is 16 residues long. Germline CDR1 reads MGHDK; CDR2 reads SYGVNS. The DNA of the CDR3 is TGTGCCAGCAGCTACCTTGGGGCAGGGGGCCGGGAAAAACTGTTTTTT. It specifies CASSYLGAGGREKLFF. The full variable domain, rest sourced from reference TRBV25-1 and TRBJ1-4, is EADIYQTPRYLVIGTGKKITLECSQTMGHDKMYWYQQDPGMELHLIHYSYGVNSTEKGDLSSESTVSRIRTEHFPLTLESARPSHTSQYLCASSYLGAGGREKLFFGSGTQLSVL.

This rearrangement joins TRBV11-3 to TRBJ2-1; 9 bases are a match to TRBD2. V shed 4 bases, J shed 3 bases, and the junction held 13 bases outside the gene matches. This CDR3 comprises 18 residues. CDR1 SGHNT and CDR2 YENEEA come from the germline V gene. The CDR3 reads CASSSPASGTLNYNEQFF. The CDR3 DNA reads TGTGCCAGCAGCTCCCCCGCTAGCGGGACGTTAAACTACAATGAGCAGTTCTTC.

The CDR3 loop reads CASSSAGVEGEQYF. The CDR3 DNA reads as TGCGCCAGCAGCTCCGCGGGAGTCGAGGGCGAGCAGTACTTC. The J gene is TRBJ2-7, the V gene TRBV5-1, with 7 bases identical to TRBD2. CDR1 and CDR2 (germline): SGHRS, YFSETQ. Losses at the gene ends were 3 bases for V and 6 bases for J; bases not matched to a gene: 9. This CDR3 has 14 amino acids.